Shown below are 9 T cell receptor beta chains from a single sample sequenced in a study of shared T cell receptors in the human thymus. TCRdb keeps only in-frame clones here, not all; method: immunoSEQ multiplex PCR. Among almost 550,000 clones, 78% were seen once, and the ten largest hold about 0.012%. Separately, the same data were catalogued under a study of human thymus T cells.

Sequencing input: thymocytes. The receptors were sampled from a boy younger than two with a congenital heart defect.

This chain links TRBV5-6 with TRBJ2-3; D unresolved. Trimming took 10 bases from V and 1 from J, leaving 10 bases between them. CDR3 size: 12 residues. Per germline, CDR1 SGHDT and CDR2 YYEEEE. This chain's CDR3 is CAGKSGTDTQYF. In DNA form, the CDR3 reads TGTGCCGGTAAGTCGGGCACAGATACGCAGTATTTT. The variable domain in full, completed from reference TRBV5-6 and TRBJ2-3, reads DAGVTQSPTHLIKTRGQQVTLRCSPKSGHDTVSWYQQALGQGPQFIFQYYEEEERQRGNFPDRFSGHQFPNYSSELNVNALLLGDSALYLCAGKSGTDTQYFGPGTRLTVL.

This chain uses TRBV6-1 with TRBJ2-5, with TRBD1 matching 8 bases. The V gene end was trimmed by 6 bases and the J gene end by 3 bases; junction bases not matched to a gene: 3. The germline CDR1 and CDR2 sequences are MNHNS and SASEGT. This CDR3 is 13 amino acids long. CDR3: CASSEDREETQYF. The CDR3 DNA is TGTGCCAGCAGCGAGGACAGGGAAGAGACCCAGTACTTC.

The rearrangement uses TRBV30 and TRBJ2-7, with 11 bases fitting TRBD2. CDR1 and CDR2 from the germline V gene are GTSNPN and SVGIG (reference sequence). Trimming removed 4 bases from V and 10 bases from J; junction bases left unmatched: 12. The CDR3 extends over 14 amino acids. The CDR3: CAWNIAGGLREQYF. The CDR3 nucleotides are TGTGCCTGGAATATAGCGGGAGGGCTGCGGGAACAGTACTTC.

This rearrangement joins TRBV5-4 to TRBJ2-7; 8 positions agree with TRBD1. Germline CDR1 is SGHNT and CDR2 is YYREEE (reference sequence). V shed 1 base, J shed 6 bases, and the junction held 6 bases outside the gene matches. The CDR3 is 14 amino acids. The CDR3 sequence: CASSLSYTGGEQYF. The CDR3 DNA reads TGTGCCAGCAGCTTGTCATACACAGGGGGCGAGCAGTACTTC.

CDR3 protein: CASSLTAAQGVGETQYF. For the CDR3, the DNA is TGTGCCAGCAGCTTAACGGCGGCCCAGGGCGTGGGGGAGACCCAGTACTTC. J is TRBJ2-5 and V is TRBV7-3; tentative D call: TRBD1 (5 bases). Germline lookup yields CDR1 SGHTA and CDR2 FQGTGA. The V and J ends lost 0 bases and 5 bases respectively, with 19 bases between them. The CDR3 totals 17 residues.

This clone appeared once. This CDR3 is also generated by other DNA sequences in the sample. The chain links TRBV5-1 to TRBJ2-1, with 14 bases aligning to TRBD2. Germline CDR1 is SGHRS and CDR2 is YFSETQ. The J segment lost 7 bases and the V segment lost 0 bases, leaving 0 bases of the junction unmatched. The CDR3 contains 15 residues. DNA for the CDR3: TGCGCCAGCAGCTTGGGACTAGCGGGAGGGAATGAGCAGTTCTTC. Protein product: CASSLGLAGGNEQFF.

CDR3 nucleotides: TGTGCCAGCAGTTTGGCTCCGGGAGGGCCCTACAATGAGCAGTTCTTC. It translates to CASSLAPGGPYNEQFF. V usage is TRBV27 and J usage is TRBJ2-1; 8 positions agree with TRBD2. The length of the CDR3 is 16 residues. J gave up 2 bases and V 3 bases, and 6 bases lay outside the gene matches. Germline CDR1 and CDR2: MNHEY and SMNVEV (reference sequence).

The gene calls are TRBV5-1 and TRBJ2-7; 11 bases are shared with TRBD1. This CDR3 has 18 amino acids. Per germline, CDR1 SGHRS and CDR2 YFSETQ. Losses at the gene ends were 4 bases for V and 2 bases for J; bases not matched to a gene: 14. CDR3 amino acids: CASSRIYGTGGAPYEQYF. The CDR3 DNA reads TGCGCCAGCAGCCGGATTTACGGGACAGGGGGAGCGCCCTACGAGCAGTACTTC.

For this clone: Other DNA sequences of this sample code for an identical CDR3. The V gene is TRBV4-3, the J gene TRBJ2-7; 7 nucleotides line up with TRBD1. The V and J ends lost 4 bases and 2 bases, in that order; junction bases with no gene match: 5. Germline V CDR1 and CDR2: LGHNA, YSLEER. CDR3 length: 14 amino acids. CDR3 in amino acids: CASSPTGSPYEQYF. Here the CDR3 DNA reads TGCGCCAGCAGCCCGACAGGGAGTCCCTACGAGCAGTACTTC.